This T cell receptor beta chain emerged from a study of cytomegalovirus exposure and HLA in healthy donors. Vbeta (60) and Jbeta (13) primers were used in the PCR. The method was immunoSEQ multiplex PCR; TCRdb's version includes in-frame clones alone and lacks a portion of them. The table includes under 200,000 clones, about 12% detected once. This clone was seen a few times. The V gene lost 3 bases and the J gene lost 2 bases, with 11 bases spanning the gap. This CDR3 is 15 amino acids long. CDR1 SNHLY and CDR2 FYNNEI come from the germline V gene. The chain uses TRBV2 and TRBJ2-1; D is possibly TRBD1 (5 bases). Material: PBMCs. This sequence originates from a man aged 50 to 60 in good health and CMV-seropositive. CDR3 coding DNA: TGTGCCAGCAGTGATGGACACTCTCCCTACAATGAGCAGTTCTTC. This encodes CASSDGHSPYNEQFF.